The following is a TCR beta chain sequence with its context. The sample belongs to a study of control samples from healthy donors and cancer patients. CDR1 and CDR2 (germline): SGHTS, YDEGEE. The germline V and J ends were trimmed by 0 bases and 9 bases, with 16 bases remaining between them. The CDR3 covers 15 residues. The protocol was immunoSEQ multiplex PCR, while the TCRdb copy is restricted to in-frame clones and leaves out a portion. This sample has 150,000 to 200,000 clones; 91% occur once, and the top ten carry roughly 1.6%. What was sequenced was blood. This receptor was obtained from a young woman in good health. The chain has TRBV5-8 and TRBJ2-1; possibly TRBD1 for D (5 bases). This CDR3 is CASSLAGLRHGEQFF. The DNA of the CDR3 is TGTGCCAGCAGCTTGGCAGGGTTGCGTCACGGTGAGCAGTTCTTC.